The sequence of this T cell receptor beta chain was determined in a study of cytomegalovirus exposure and HLA in healthy donors (dated by TCRdb to between 2016 and 2019). The study in broad terms: An earlier analysis of roughly 500 of the donors reported roughly 300 Gb of sequence data and some 100 million unique TCR beta sequences from about 200 million T cells. Along with the 666-subject first cohort, a separate validation cohort of around 110 different subjects was used. The study aimed to test whether cataloging public T cell receptors could reveal signatures of past pathogen exposure. Four or five DR-DQ haplotypes were treated as single units for association and clustering because of strong linkage in the cohort. HLA typing included class I and class II loci at four-digit resolution. In a later analysis, previously published TCR beta repertoires from roughly 710 donors were re-analyzed and high-resolution HLA genotyping was added so that TCR occurrence patterns could be studied. Alongside the repertoire data, information on donor age, sex, ethnicity and CMV serostatus was compiled. Every repertoire in the discovery cohort had been generated on one and the same sequencing platform. The number of typed donors differed by locus: about 620-640 for A, B, C, DRB1 and DQB1; some 500 for DQA1; some 590 for DPA1; and about 450 for DPB1. An earlier analysis of approximately 630 of the donors applied high-throughput TCR beta sequencing to assess whether each TCR beta V gene segment acted as functional or pseudogenic. Genome-wide SNP genotypes for about 65% of the 666 donors were used in a later genetic analysis, which treated that subset as a discovery cohort. The later analysis used no new phenotypic data to find candidate immune exposures, relying instead on TCR beta sequences and their occurrence across donors. Across under 500 genotyped donors of the cohort, an average of about 240,000 unique TCR beta nucleotide sequences per donor were sequenced, and approximately 17% of those sequences were non-productive. The T cell repertoires of 700 or so subjects were profiled by immunosequencing and related to cytomegalovirus serostatus. An early release that covered several hundred HLA-typed donors contained approximately 300 gigabases of sequencing data and about 93 million unique TCR sequences. Of the approximately 400 genotyped donors, around 81% fell in the genetic ancestry cluster associated with self-reported Caucasian donors. High-throughput TCR immunosequencing, statistical association of individual TCRs with disease status, and machine learning were combined to predict cytomegalovirus infection status. General study outcomes and caveats: The sequencing pipeline was judged likely to have produced a cluster of highly shared sequence variants as a technical artifact. A few of the identified cytomegalovirus-associated TCR beta chains were confirmed in vitro to be specific for cytomegalovirus antigens. A further reported finding was that TCR beta sequences accurately predicted the HLA-A and HLA-B alleles for most subjects in the first cohort. Only TCR beta chains were sequenced in this cohort, and the absence of alpha or paired-chain data limited detectable features. Linkage disequilibrium might explain the correlated functional status among segregating V segments, but an unknown experimental factor could not be ruled out. Most CMV-associated TCR beta chains appeared to be HLA-restricted in a later analysis, and the HLA associations seemed to be driven largely by CMV exposure. Some IMGT-functional V segments, including TRBV6-2 and TRBV6-3, could not be distinguished by the 87-base-pair reads and were therefore excluded. In a later analysis, several top co-occurrence clusters were reported to appear linked to parvovirus B19, influenza, CMV and Epstein-Barr virus. Roughly uniform sequencing depth across donors was assumed in presence/absence analyses, although this assumption may not hold. Most TCR sequences were seen in very few donors, while some public TCRs were found in many individuals. Because counts were too low, roughly 18 rarely observed V segments, including chromosome 9 orphons, were left out of the earlier analysis of some 600 of the donors. Compared with equally common non-associated chains, HLA-associated TCR beta chains in a later analysis were more clonally expanded and had lower generation probabilities. At a false discovery rate of 0.05, a later analysis linked about 17,000 TCR beta sequences to specific HLA alleles. According to a later genetic analysis, donors in an Asian-associated ancestry cluster had fewer N-insertions in productive TCRs than the approximately 700-donor mean. V-gene and J-gene trimming of TCR beta chains was associated with a missense DCLRE1C variant in a later genetic analysis, and the association was replicated in an independent cohort. The classifier was reported to diagnose cytomegalovirus status with high specificity and sensitivity in both the original cohort and the validation cohort. The authors suggested that the approach could potentially be extended to other disease states and immunological phenotypes. A later analysis found that TCR association rates varied across HLA loci, with DRB1 alleles showing the most associated TCRs and HLA-C alleles the fewest. In an earlier analysis of several hundred of the donors, most TCR beta V segments were observed in productive rearrangements about 90% or about 30% of the time, broadly matching IMGT annotations. Assigning TCR associations to individual alleles was difficult when HLA alleles, especially DR and DQ, strongly co-occurred. In the study, about 150 TCR beta chains were listed as associated with cytomegalovirus. Immune exposure information for the cohort was limited to CMV serostatus. Because HLA typing was missing for some donors at each locus, association tests included only the typed subset.

Library method: the immunoSEQ multiplex PCR assay. The multiplex PCR relied on a mix of 60 forward primers for TCR Vbeta segments and 13 reverse primers for TCR Jbeta segments. A multiplex PCR assay on genomic DNA amplified the CDR3 region of rearranged TCR beta genes. Amplified TCR beta libraries were sequenced as 87-base-pair reads on the Illumina HiSeq System. Per the original workflow: In a later analysis, some 80 million unique TCR beta chains were counted across the approximately 640 repertoires, and roughly 9.9 million of these chains were shared by at least two donors. A nearest-neighbor algorithm error-corrected the raw reads and collapsed the reads into unique sequences, merging closely related sequences to remove PCR and sequencing errors. To assign V, D and J gene segments, CDR3 sequences were aligned to IMGT reference sequences. For a sequence to be retained, a match of at least six nucleotides to both a V gene segment and a J gene segment was required. Rearrangements were called productive when the CDR3 lacked stop codons and stayed in frame with V and J; all others were non-productive. CDR3 was defined according to IMGT convention as the region running from the second conserved V-encoded cysteine to the conserved J-encoded phenylalanine. In an earlier analysis of some 550 of the donors, sequences lacking an unambiguous match to a single V gene segment were excluded. An earlier analysis of 587 of the donors classified V segments as functional when productive rearrangements were above 56.7% and as segregating when the standard deviation between donors was above 5%. A statistical classification framework was built for diagnosing cytomegalovirus status from the catalog of TCR beta chain sequences. V and J gene assignment, in a later analysis, came from comparing TCR nucleotide sequences with IMGT/GENE-DB human TR gene sequences. A later analysis assigned CDR3 sequences and most-parsimonious VDJ recombination scenarios with the TCRdist pipeline. In a later analysis, every TCR beta chain was defined by the combination of its CDR3 amino acid sequence and its V-gene family, and reads without a unique V-gene family were dropped. As a way to deal with suspected cross-contamination and a sequencing artifact, a later analysis dropped under 600 nucleotide sequences that were highly shared and had low generation probability. A later analysis calculated a clonal expansion index for each public chain from normalized within-repertoire ranks of inferred template counts. In a later analysis, generation probabilities were computed using a VDJ recombination model fitted to out-of-frame rearrangements, and the results were checked against IGoR. Hypergeometric tests were used in a later analysis to score TCR-TCR, TCR-HLA and TCR-CMV co-occurrence, with a repertoire-size bias correction applied to the TCR pairs. In a later analysis, false discovery rates were estimated by permuting HLA or CMV assignments 20 times. In a later analysis, co-occurring TCRs were grouped using DBSCAN, and TCRdist sequence similarity was added for clustering within HLA-allele-positive subsets. For co-occurrence clustering, repertoires with fewer than 30,000 or more than 120,000 public chains were excluded, along with several repertoires with anomalous nucleotide sharing. The immuneACCESS repertoire file appears here via TCRdb, limited to in-frame rearrangements. These files lack a portion of the clones; in checked studies, under half of the deficit traces to unresolved V genes, and the cause of the others is not known. From that table come the V and J calls and clone size; the DNA was used to work out D and trimming. This sample gives roughly 120,000 clones in total; 81% of them show up just once. The ten biggest clones cover less than 2.5% of the sample.

The cohort comprised fewer than 700 healthy bone marrow donors. Cohort members were all nominally healthy when sampled, although unrecorded immune exposures were likely present. The donor tested CMV seronegative, placing the donor among the 300 to 400 seronegative members of the cohort. A peripheral blood sample was provided by each donor, and peripheral blood mononuclear cells were used for TCR beta sequencing. The Qiagen DNeasy Blood Extraction Kit was used to extract genomic DNA from the blood cell samples. In regard to this clone: Its cognate antigen has yet to be identified. It has no much larger one-base neighbor in the sample; base qualities were not kept.

From the cysteine up to the phenylalanine, the CDR3 has a length of 17 residues. CDR3 DNA only is kept here, 51 bases in frame from base 1. Trimming costs V 3 bases and J 5 bases, and their ends lie 23 bases apart. CDR1 MGHRA and CDR2 YSYEKL are derived from the germline V gene. The sequence is built from TRBV4-1 and TRBJ2-7; possibly the D gene is TRBD2, per 5 matching bases. The material sequenced was PBMCs. The receptor was derived from a woman aged 40 to 50 in good health and CMV-seronegative. This receptor has the CDR3 CASSQRPLSATGNEQYF. The DNA sequence is as follows: TGCGCCAGCAGCCAGCGACCTCTTAGCGCCACGGGGAACGAGCAGTACTTC.